This TCR beta chain was captured by sequencing in a study of long-term antiretroviral therapy in people with HIV. Run at survey level, the immunoSEQ assay was version v3.0. Sequencing efforts were directed toward roughly 40,000-50,000 T-cell genomes per sample. Clones were read by immunoSEQ multiplex PCR, and TCRdb kept only the in-frame ones, dropping some. The data hold about 12,000 clones, with over 65% observed a single time. Remarks on this clone: Its antigen remains unknown.

Overall study results and limits: Increased diversity was seen after ART, yet it remained lower than in transplant donor controls.

Germline V lookup: CDR1 KGHSH, CDR2 LQKENI. The CDR3 is 13 amino acids. This specimen was unsorted PBMCs, taken about 3.1 years before starting antiretroviral therapy. The receptor's source is a man aged 40-49 years with HIV. V gene TRBV18 combines with J gene TRBJ1-4; D is perhaps TRBD1 (5 bases). The CDR3, as DNA: TGTGCTACAAAGGGGTCAACTAATGAAAAACTGTTTTTT. Encoded protein: CATKGSTNEKLFF.